This T cell receptor beta chain was documented in a study of blood T cell repertoires in COVID-19. Across the study: In each case, the material was cDNA or gDNA derived from T cells, B-cell-depleted T cells, or PBMCs.

This clone was recorded only once. Here immunoSEQ multiplex PCR was the method, and the copy in TCRdb shows in-frame clones only, minus some. The profile shows roughly 150,000 clones, over 85% of them singletons. Trimming cost V 5 bases and J 6 bases; bases outside gene matches: 7. This CDR3 region has 15 residues. CDR1 MNHEY and CDR2 SMNVEV come from the germline V gene (reference sequence). The source material was peripheral blood. The rearrangement links TRBV27 to TRBJ1-5; TRBD1 agrees at 10 bases. This TCR was recovered from a woman aged 55-70 years with COVID-19, enrolled during active disease. CDR3 in amino acids: CASSPRQGAGQPQHF. In DNA, the CDR3 is TGTGCCAGCAGTCCACGACAGGGGGCAGGTCAGCCCCAGCATTTT.